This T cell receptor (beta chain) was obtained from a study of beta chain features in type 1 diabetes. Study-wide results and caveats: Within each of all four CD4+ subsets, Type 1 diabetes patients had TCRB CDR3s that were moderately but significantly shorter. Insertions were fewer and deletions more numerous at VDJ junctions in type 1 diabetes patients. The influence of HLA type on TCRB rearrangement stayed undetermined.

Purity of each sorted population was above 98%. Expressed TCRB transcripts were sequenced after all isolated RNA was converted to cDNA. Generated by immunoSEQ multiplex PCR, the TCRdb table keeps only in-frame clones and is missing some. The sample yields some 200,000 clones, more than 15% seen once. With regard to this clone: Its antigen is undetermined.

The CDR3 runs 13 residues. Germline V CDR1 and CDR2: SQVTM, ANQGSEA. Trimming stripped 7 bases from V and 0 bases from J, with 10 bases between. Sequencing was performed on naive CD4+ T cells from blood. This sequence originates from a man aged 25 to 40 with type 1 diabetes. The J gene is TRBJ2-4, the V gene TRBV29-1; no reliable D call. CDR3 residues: CSGAGLAKNIQYF. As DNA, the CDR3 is TGCAGCGGCGCAGGTTTAGCCAAAAACATTCAGTACTTC.